This TCR beta chain was captured by sequencing in a study of T cells in Graves' hyperthyroidism and ophthalmopathy. Amplified TCR beta CDR3 regions derived from RNA transcripts. HTBI primers were used for first-round RT-PCR of the TCR CDR3. A single record per CDR3 protein comes from TCRdb applying MiXCR to the multiplex PCR reads. The sample lists roughly 650,000 distinct CDR3 sequences; roughly 16% were seen once. The CDR3 is 15 residues long. Germline assignment: CDR1 LGHDT and CDR2 YNNKEL (reference sequence). V lost 4 bases and J lost 6; bases outside the gene matches: 6. The source of this sequence is a woman between 40 and 50 years old with Graves' ophthalmopathy. The gene calls are TRBV3-1 and TRBJ2-3, with TRBD2 matching over 11 bases. Specimen: blood. The chain's CDR3 is CASSPLAGVSDTQYF. The CDR3 bases are TGTGCCAGCAGCCCACTAGCGGGAGTCTCGGATACGCAGTATTTT.